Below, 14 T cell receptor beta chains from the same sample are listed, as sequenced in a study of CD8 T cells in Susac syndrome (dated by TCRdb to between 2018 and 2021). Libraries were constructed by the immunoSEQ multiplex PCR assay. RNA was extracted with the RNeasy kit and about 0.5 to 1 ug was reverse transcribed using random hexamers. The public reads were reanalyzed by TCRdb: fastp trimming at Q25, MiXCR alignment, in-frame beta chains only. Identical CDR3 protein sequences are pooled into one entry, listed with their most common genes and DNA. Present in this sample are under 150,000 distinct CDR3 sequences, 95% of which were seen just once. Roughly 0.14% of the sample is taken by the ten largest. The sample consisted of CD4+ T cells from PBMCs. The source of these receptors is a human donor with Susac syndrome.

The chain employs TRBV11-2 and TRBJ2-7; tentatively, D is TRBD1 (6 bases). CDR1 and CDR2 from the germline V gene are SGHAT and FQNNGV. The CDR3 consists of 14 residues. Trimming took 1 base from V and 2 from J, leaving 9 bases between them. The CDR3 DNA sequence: TGTGCCAGCAGCTTAGGAGGGGGTCCCTACGAGCAGTACTTC. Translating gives CASSLGGGPYEQYF.

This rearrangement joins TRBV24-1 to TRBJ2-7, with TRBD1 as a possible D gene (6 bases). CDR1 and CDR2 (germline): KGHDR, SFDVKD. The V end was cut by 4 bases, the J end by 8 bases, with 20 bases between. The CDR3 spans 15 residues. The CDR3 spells CATSDPGQTSTKQYF. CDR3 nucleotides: TGTGCCACCAGTGACCCAGGACAGACATCTACGAAGCAGTACTTC.

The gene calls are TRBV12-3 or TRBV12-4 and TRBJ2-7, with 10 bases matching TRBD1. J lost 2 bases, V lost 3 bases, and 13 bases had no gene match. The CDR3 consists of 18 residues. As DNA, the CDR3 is TGTGCCAGCAGTTTCAGGCGGCTGGGACAGGGGATCCCCTACGAGCAGTACTTC. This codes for CASSFRRLGQGIPYEQYF.

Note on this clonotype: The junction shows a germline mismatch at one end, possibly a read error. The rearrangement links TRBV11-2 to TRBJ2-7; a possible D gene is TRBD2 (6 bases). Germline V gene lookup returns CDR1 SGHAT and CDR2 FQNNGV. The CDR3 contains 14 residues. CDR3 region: CASSLDRGSYSGDF. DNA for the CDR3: TGTGCCAGCAGCTTAGATAGAGGCAGTTACTCGGGGGACTTC.

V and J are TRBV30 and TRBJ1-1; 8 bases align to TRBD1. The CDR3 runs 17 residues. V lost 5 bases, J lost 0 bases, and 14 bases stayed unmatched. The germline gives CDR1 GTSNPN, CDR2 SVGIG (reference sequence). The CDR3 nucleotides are TGTGCCTGGTGCGGCGGGCAGGGGGCCCTCATGAACACTGAAGCTTTCTTT. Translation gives CAWCGGQGALMNTEAFF.

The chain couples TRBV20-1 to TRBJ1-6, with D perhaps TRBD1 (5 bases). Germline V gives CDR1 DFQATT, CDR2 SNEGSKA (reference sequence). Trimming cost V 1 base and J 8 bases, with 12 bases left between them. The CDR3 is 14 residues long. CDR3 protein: CSARAGHRDSPLHF. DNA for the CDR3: TGCAGTGCTAGAGCCGGACACAGAGATTCACCCCTCCACTTT.

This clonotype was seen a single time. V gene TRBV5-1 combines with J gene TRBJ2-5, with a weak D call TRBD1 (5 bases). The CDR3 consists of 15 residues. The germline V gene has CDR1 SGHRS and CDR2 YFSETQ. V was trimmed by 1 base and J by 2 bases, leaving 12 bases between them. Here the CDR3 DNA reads TGCGCCAGCAGCTTGATCCCGACAGTACAAGAGACCCAGTACTTC. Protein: CASSLIPTVQETQYF. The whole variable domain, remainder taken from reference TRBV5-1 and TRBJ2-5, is KAGVTQTPRYLIKTRGQQVTLSCSPISGHRSVSWYQQTPGQGLQFLFEYFSETQRNKGNFPGRFSGRQFSNSRSEMNVSTLELGDSALYLCASSLIPTVQETQYFGPGTRLLVL.

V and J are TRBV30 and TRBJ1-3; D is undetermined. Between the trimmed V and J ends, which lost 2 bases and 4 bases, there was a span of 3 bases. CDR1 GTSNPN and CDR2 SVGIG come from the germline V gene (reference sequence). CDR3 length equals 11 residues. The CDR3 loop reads CAWSKGNTIYF. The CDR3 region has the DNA TGTGCCTGGAGTAAGGGAAACACCATATATTTT. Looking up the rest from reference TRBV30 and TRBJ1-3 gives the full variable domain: SQTIHQWPATLVQPVGSPLSLECTVEGTSNPNLYWYRQAAGRGLQLLFYSVGIGQISSEVPQNLSASRPQDRQFILSSKKLLLSDSGFYLCAWSKGNTIYFGEGSWLTVV.

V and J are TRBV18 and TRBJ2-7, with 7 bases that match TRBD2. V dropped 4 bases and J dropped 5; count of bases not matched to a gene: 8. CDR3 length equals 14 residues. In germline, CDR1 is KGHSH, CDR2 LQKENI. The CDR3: CASSQAGVMNEQYF. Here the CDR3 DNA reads TGTGCCAGCTCACAGGCGGGAGTGATGAACGAGCAGTACTTC.

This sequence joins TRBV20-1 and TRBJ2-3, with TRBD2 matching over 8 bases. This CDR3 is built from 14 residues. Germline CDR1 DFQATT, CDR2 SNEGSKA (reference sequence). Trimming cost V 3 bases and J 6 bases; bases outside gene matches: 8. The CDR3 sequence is CSASRAGAPDTQYF. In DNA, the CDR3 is TGCAGTGCTAGTAGAGCGGGGGCGCCGGATACGCAGTATTTT.

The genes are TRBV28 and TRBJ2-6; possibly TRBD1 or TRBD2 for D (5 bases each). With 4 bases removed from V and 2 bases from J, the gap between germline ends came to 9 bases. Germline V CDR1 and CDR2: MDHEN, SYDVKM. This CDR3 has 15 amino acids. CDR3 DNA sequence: TGTGCCAGCAGTTCCGGGGCAGCTGGGGCCAACGTCCTGACTTTC. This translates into CASSSGAAGANVLTF. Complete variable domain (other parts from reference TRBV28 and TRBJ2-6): DVKVTQSSRYLVKRTGEKVFLECVQDMDHENMFWYRQDPGLGLRLIYFSYDVKMKEKGDIPEGYSVSREKKERFSLILESASTNQTSMYLCASSSGAAGANVLTFGAGSRLTVL.

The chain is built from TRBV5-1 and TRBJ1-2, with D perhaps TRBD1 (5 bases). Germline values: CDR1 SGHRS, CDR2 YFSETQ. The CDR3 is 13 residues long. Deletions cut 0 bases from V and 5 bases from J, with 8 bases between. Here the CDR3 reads CASSLVQGYGYTF. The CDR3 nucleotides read TGCGCCAGCAGCTTGGTCCAGGGTTATGGCTACACCTTC.

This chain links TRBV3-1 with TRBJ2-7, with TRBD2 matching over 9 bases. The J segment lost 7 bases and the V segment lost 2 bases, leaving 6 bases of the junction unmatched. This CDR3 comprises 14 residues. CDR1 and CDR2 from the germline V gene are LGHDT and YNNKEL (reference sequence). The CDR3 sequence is CASSQQPSGREQYF. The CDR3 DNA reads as TGTGCCAGCAGCCAACAACCGAGCGGGAGGGAGCAGTACTTC.

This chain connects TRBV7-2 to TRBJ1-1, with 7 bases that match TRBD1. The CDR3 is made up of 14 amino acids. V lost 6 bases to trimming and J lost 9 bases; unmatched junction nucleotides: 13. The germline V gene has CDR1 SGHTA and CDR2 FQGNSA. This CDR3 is CASSSMGQSLKAFF. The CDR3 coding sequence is TGTGCCAGCAGTTCCATGGGACAGTCACTGAAAGCTTTCTTT. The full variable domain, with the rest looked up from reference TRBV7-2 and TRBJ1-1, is GAGVSQSPSNKVTEKGKDVELRCDPISGHTALYWYRQSLGQGLEFLIYFQGNSAPDKSGLPSDRFSAERTGGSVSTLTIQRTQQEDSAVYLCASSSMGQSLKAFFGQGTRLTVV.